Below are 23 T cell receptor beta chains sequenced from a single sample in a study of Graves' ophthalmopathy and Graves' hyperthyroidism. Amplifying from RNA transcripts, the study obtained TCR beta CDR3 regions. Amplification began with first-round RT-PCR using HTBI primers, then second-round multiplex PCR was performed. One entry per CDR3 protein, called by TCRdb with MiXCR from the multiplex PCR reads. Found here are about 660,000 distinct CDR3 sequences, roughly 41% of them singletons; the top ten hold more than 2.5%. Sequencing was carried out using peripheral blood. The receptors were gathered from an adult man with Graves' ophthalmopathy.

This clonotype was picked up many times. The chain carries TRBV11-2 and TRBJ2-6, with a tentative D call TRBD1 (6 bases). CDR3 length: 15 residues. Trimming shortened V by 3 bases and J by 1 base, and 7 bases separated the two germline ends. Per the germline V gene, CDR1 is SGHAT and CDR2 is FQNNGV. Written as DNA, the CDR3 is TGTGCCAGCAGCTTTGGACAGTCTGGGGCCAACGTCCTGACTTTC. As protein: CASSFGQSGANVLTF.

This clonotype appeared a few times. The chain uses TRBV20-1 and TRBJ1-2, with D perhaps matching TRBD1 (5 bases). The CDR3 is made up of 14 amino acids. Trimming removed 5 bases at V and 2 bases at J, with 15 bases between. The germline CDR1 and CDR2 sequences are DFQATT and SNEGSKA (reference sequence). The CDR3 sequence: CSADPPGPNYGYTF. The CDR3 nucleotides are TGCAGTGCTGACCCTCCGGGACCGAACTATGGCTACACCTTC.

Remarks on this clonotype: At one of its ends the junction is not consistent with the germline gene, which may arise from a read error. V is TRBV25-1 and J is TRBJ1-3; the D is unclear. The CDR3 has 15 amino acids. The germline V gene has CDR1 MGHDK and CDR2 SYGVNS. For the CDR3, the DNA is TGTGCCTGCAGTGCCCGACCGGTCTCTGGAAACACCATATATTTT. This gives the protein CACSARPVSGNTIYF.

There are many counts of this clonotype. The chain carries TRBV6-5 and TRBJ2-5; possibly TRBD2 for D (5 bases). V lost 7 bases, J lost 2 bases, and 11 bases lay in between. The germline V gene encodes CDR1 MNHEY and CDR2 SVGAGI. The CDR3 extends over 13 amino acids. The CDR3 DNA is TGTGCCAGCACCTCAGCGGTTCAAGAGACCCAGTACTTC. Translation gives CASTSAVQETQYF.

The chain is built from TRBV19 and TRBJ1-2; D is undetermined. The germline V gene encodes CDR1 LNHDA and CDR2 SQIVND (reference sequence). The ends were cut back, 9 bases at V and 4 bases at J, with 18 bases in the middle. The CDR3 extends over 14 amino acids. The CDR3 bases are TGTGCCAGCCGCATGGTGGGCGCTGGCTATGGCTACACCTTC. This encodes CASRMVGAGYGYTF.

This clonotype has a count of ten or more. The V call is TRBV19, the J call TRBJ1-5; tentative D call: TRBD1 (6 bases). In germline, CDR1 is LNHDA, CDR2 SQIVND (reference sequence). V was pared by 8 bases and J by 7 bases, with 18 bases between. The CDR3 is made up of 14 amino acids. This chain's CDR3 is CASRQDTTQQPQHF. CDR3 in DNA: TGTGCCAGTCGACAGGATACGACTCAACAGCCCCAGCATTTT.

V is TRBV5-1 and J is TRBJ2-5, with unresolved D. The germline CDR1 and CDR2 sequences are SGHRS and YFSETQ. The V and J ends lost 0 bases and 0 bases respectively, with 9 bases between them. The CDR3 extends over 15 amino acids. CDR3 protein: CASSLEAGNQETQYF. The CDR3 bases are TGCGCCAGCAGCTTGGAGGCCGGCAACCAAGAGACCCAGTACTTC. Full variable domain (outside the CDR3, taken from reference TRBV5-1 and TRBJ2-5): KAGVTQTPRYLIKTRGQQVTLSCSPISGHRSVSWYQQTPGQGLQFLFEYFSETQRNKGNFPGRFSGRQFSNSRSEMNVSTLELGDSALYLCASSLEAGNQETQYFGPGTRLLVL.

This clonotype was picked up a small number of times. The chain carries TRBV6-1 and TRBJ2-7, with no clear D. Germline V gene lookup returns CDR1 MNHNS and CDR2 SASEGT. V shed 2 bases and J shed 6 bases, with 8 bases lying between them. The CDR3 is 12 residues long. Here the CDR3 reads CASSEILGEQYF. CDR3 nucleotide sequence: TGTGCCAGCAGTGAAATTCTAGGCGAGCAGTACTTC.

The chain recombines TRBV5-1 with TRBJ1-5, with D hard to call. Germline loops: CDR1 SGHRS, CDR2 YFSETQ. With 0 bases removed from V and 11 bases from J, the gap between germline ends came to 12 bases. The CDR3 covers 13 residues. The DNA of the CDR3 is TGCGCCAGCAGCTTGGGCGCGGAAGAGACCCAGCATTTT. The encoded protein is CASSLGAEETQHF.

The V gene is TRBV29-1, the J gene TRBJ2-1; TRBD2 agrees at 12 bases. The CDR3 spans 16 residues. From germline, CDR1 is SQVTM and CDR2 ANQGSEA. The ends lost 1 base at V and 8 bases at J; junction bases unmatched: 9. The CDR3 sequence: CSVEGLAGALSDEQFF. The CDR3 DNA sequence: TGCAGCGTTGAAGGACTAGCGGGAGCACTTTCCGATGAGCAGTTCTTC.

The CDR3 protein is CASRRDRSSAYEQYF. The CDR3 DNA reads TGTGCCAGCAGACGCGACAGGAGCTCAGCCTACGAGCAGTACTTC. This chain uses TRBV2 with TRBJ2-7; D is possibly TRBD1 (6 bases). Germline V lookup: CDR1 SNHLY, CDR2 FYNNEI. V was shortened by 6 bases and J by 2 bases, with 17 bases between the two germline ends. The CDR3 loop spans 15 amino acids.

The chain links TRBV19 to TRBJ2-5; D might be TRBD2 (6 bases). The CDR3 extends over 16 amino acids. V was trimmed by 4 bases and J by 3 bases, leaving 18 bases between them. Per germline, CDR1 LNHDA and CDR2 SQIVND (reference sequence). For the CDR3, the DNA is TGTGCCAGTAGTAGCAGCCCCATGGGACTGGAAGAGACCCAGTACTTC. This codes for CASSSSPMGLEETQYF.

The CDR3 is CASSRGLGINQPQHF. CDR3 nucleotide sequence: TGTGCCAGCAGCCGGGGATTAGGAATCAATCAGCCCCAGCATTTT. The chain couples TRBV5-6 to TRBJ1-5; D uncertain. The CDR3 extends over 15 amino acids. CDR1 SGHDT and CDR2 YYEEEE come from the germline V gene. The V and J ends lost 4 bases and 3 bases respectively, with 14 bases between them.

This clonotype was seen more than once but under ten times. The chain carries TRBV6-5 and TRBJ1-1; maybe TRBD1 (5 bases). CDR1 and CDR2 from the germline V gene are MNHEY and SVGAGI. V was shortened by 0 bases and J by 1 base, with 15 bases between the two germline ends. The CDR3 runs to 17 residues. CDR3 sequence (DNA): TGTGCCAGCAGTTACTCGAGGGGAGGACACGAGAACACTGAAGCTTTCTTT. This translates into CASSYSRGGHENTEAFF.

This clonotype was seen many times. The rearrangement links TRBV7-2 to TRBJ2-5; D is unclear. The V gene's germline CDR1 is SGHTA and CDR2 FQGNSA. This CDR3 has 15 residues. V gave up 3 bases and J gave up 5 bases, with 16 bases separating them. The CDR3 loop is CASSFNIGRDETQYF. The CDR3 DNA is TGTGCCAGCAGCTTTAATATAGGCCGCGACGAGACCCAGTACTTC.

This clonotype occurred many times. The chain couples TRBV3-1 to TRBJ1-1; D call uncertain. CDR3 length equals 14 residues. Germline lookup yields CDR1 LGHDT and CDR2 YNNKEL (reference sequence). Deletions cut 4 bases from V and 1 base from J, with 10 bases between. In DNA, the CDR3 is TGTGCCAGCAGCCGCAGCGATGCGAACACTGAAGCTTTCTTT. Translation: CASSRSDANTEAFF.

DNA for the CDR3: TGTGCCACCAGCAGGGTGGGGGGTGAGACCCAGTACTTC. Translation gives CATSRVGGETQYF. The chain uses TRBV15 and TRBJ2-5; a weak D match, TRBD2 (6 bases). V lost 3 bases and J lost 5, with 10 bases in between. The CDR3 has 13 residues. Germline V CDR1 and CDR2: LNHNV, YYDKDF (reference sequence).

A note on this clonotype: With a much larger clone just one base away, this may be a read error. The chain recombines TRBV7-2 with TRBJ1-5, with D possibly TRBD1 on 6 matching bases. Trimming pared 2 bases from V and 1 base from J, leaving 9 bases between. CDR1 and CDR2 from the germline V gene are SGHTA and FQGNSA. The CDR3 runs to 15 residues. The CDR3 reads CASSLKGQSNQPQHF. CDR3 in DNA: TGTGCCAGCAGCTTAAAGGGACAAAGCAATCAGCCCCAGCATTTT.

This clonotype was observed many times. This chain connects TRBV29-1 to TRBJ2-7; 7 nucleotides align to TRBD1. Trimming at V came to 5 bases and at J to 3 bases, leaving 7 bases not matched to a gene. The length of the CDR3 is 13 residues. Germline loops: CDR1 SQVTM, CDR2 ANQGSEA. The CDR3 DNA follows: TGCAGCGTTCGTGCAGGGGGAAACTACGAGCAGTACTTC. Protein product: CSVRAGGNYEQYF.

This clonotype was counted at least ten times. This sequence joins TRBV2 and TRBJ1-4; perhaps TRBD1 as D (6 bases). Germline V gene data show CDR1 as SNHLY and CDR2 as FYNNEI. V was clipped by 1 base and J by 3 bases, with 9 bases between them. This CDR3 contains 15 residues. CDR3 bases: TGTGCCAGCAGTGAAGGGTACAGGGCTAATGAAAAACTGTTTTTT. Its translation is CASSEGYRANEKLFF. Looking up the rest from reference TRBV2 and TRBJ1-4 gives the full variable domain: EPEVTQTPSHQVTQMGQEVILRCVPISNHLYFYWYRQILGQKVEFLVSFYNNEISEKSEIFDDQFSVERPDGSNFTLKIRSTKLEDSAMYFCASSEGYRANEKLFFGSGTQLSVL.

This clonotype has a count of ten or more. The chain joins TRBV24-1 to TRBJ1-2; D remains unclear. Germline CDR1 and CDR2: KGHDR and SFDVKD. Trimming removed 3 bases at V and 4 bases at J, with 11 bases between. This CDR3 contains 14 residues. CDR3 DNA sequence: TGTGCCACCAGTGATCAAAAGAATCCCTATGGCTACACCTTC. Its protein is CATSDQKNPYGYTF.

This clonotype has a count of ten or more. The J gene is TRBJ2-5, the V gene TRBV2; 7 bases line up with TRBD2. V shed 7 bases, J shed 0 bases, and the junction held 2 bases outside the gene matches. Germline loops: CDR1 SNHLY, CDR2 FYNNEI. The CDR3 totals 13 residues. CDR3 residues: CASTRGDQETQYF. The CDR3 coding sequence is TGTGCCAGCACACGGGGGGACCAAGAGACCCAGTACTTC.

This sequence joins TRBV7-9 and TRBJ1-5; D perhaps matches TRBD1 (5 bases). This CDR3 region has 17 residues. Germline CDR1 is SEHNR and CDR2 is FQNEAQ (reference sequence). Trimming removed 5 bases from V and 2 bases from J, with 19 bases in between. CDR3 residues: CASSQEDTPAGNQPQHF. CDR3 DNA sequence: TGTGCCAGCAGCCAAGAGGACACCCCCGCGGGCAATCAGCCCCAGCATTTT.